The 27 T cell receptor beta chains below all came from one sample that was sequenced in a study of blood T cell repertoires in COVID-19. Some clones are missing from TCRdb's copy, which holds only in-frame ones; the method was immunoSEQ multiplex PCR. This table has about 200,000 clones, about nine tenths appearing once. The sample comprised peripheral blood. These receptors all stem from a man aged 30-40 years who had recovered from COVID-19.

The count of this clone is one. This chain connects TRBV28 to TRBJ2-7; 7 bases are shared with TRBD2. The germline V gene has CDR1 MDHEN and CDR2 SYDVKM. The CDR3 consists of 14 residues. The J segment lost 7 bases and the V segment lost 7 bases, leaving 13 bases of the junction unmatched. For the CDR3, the DNA is TGTGCCAGCAATCTCCAGCGGGGTTCTCGGGAGCAGTACTTC. This gives the protein CASNLQRGSREQYF.

The chain has TRBV7-2 and TRBJ1-4; D gene ambiguous. V was shortened by 6 bases and J by 6 bases, with 20 bases between the two germline ends. The germline CDR1 and CDR2 sequences are SGHTA and FQGNSA. CDR3 length equals 16 residues. CDR3 sequence (DNA): TGTGCCAGCAGTTACCGACCGACACTCATGGATGAAAAACTGTTTTTT. Translating it yields CASSYRPTLMDEKLFF.

The chain combines TRBV10-3 with TRBJ2-7; 10 nucleotides agree with TRBD2. V dropped 5 bases and J dropped 2; count of bases not matched to a gene: 9. Per the germline V gene, CDR1 is ENHRY and CDR2 is SYGVKD. The CDR3 is 16 amino acids. This CDR3 is CAISKRLAGDAYEQYF. CDR3 DNA sequence: TGTGCCATCAGTAAGAGGCTAGCGGGGGACGCCTACGAGCAGTACTTC.

This chain joins TRBV9 and TRBJ2-2, with D maybe TRBD1 (5 bases). The CDR3 covers 16 residues. Trimming cost V 6 bases and J 4 bases, with 19 bases left between them. Germline V gene lookup returns CDR1 SGDLS and CDR2 YYNGEE. In DNA form, the CDR3 reads TGTGCCAGCAACTCATTGCAGGGTCGTGTCACCGGGGAGCTGTTTTTT. Its translation: CASNSLQGRVTGELFF.

The rearrangement uses TRBV12-3 or TRBV12-4 and TRBJ2-1, with D perhaps matching TRBD2 (6 bases). V was shortened by 5 bases and J by 7 bases, with 9 bases between the two germline ends. The CDR3 runs 12 residues. In DNA form, the CDR3 reads TGTGCCAGCAGTCGACTAGGGAATGAGCAGTTCTTC. Its protein product is CASSRLGNEQFF.

The chain employs TRBV7-2 and TRBJ2-3, with 7 bases aligning to TRBD2. This CDR3 contains 14 residues. Germline assignment: CDR1 SGHTA and CDR2 FQGNSA. Trimming took 5 bases from V and 2 from J; bases not matched to a gene: 4. The CDR3 DNA is TGTGCCAGCAGCGTCGGGGACTACACAGATACGCAGTATTTT. It translates to CASSVGDYTDTQYF.

The chain has TRBV7-2 and TRBJ1-2; 9 nucleotides agree with TRBD1. This CDR3 spans 16 amino acids. V was pared by 5 bases and J by 0 bases, with 7 bases of the junction left unmatched. The germline V gene encodes CDR1 SGHTA and CDR2 FQGNSA. CDR3 sequence: CASSVRGTGPNYGYTF. CDR3 bases: TGTGCCAGCAGCGTCCGGGGGACAGGGCCTAACTATGGCTACACCTTC.

This clone showed up just once. V and J are TRBV5-5 and TRBJ1-3; D may be TRBD1 (6 bases). Germline values: CDR1 SGHKS, CDR2 YYEKEE (reference sequence). The CDR3 consists of 15 residues. The germline V and J ends were trimmed by 2 bases and 3 bases, with 12 bases remaining between them. CDR3 amino acids: CASSFWGHRGNTIYF. Written as DNA, the CDR3 is TGTGCCAGCAGCTTTTGGGGACACCGTGGAAACACCATATATTTT.

The gene calls are TRBV9 and TRBJ2-7; 9 bases match TRBD1. The J segment lost 5 bases and the V segment lost 1 base, leaving 7 bases of the junction unmatched. CDR3 length: 15 residues. Germline CDR1 and CDR2: SGDLS and YYNGEE. DNA of the CDR3: TGTGCCAGCAGCGTAACCGGGACAGGGTTCGACGAGCAGTACTTC. Translating it yields CASSVTGTGFDEQYF.

The rearrangement links TRBV27 to TRBJ1-2; D remains ambiguous. The CDR3 has 15 residues. The V gene lost 1 base and the J gene lost 3 bases, with 12 bases spanning the gap. Germline V gene data show CDR1 as MNHEY and CDR2 as SMNVEV (reference sequence). The CDR3 nucleotides read TGTGCCAGCAGTTTATTGGCAGGTAGTGACTATGGCTACACCTTC. Its translation is CASSLLAGSDYGYTF.

The chain carries TRBV5-1 and TRBJ1-1; 9 nucleotides line up with TRBD1. Germline lookup yields CDR1 SGHRS and CDR2 YFSETQ. CDR3 size: 14 residues. J gave up 5 bases and V 2 bases, and 4 bases lay outside the gene matches. This CDR3 is CASSFGGQGTEAFF. The DNA of the CDR3 is TGCGCCAGCAGCTTCGGGGGACAGGGAACTGAAGCTTTCTTT.

The V call is TRBV24-1, the J call TRBJ2-5, with D possibly TRBD2 on 6 matching bases. Per the germline V gene, CDR1 is KGHDR and CDR2 is SFDVKD. Trimming pared 2 bases from V and 5 bases from J, leaving 14 bases between. The CDR3 loop spans 15 amino acids. As DNA, the CDR3 is TGTGCCACCAGTGATTCATATCCAGGGAGGGAGACCCAGTACTTC. Its protein product is CATSDSYPGRETQYF.

J is TRBJ1-5 and V is TRBV7-2; D is possibly TRBD1 (6 bases). CDR1 is SGHTA, CDR2 FQGNSA, per germline. V was clipped by 4 bases and J by 6 bases, with 16 bases between them. CDR3 length equals 15 residues. CDR3 sequence: CASSSKGVVGQPQHF. The CDR3 region has the DNA TGTGCCAGCAGCTCTAAGGGGGTTGTAGGTCAGCCCCAGCATTTT.

This rearrangement joins TRBV5-4 to TRBJ1-1; no definite D call. V gave up 3 bases and J gave up 4 bases, with 16 bases separating them. CDR3 length: 15 amino acids. Germline assignment: CDR1 SGHNT and CDR2 YYREEE (reference sequence). The CDR3 loop is CASSYRRGAVTEAFF. In DNA form, the CDR3 reads TGTGCCAGCAGCTACCGTCGGGGAGCGGTCACTGAAGCTTTCTTT.

The gene calls are TRBV19 and TRBJ2-7; 9 bases line up with TRBD2. With 1 base clipped from V and 5 bases from J, the junction kept 6 bases outside the gene matches. The CDR3 sequence is 15 residues long. Germline CDR1 and CDR2: LNHDA and SQIVND (reference sequence). CDR3 bases: TGTGCCAGTAGTATAGGGCTAGCGGGGAACCACGAGCAGTACTTC. Amino acids: CASSIGLAGNHEQYF.

The table lists this clone with many counts. This rearrangement joins TRBV19 to TRBJ1-6, with 7 bases aligning to TRBD1. The CDR3 sequence is 16 residues long. The V gene's germline CDR1 is LNHDA and CDR2 SQIVND (reference sequence). V lost 3 bases, J lost 7 bases, and 9 bases stayed unmatched. The CDR3 loop reads CASSISRQGENSPLHF. For the CDR3, the DNA is TGTGCCAGTAGTATCTCTCGGCAGGGGGAGAATTCACCCCTCCACTTT.

The chain uses TRBV29-1 and TRBJ2-5; weak D call: TRBD1 (5 bases). Germline values: CDR1 SQVTM, CDR2 ANQGSEA. Deletions cut 4 bases from V and 4 bases from J, with 13 bases between. The CDR3 covers 13 residues. The CDR3 DNA follows: TGCAGCGTTGTTCAGGGTATGGGAGAGACCCAGTACTTC. Its translation: CSVVQGMGETQYF.

This clone was counted once. This chain uses TRBV4-2 with TRBJ2-1; 9 positions match TRBD1. The ends lost 4 bases at V and 9 bases at J; junction bases unmatched: 10. This CDR3 region has 15 residues. Germline V gene data show CDR1 as LGHNA and CDR2 as YNFKEQ. The CDR3 sequence is CASSPGDREEGEQFF. CDR3 sequence (DNA): TGTGCCAGCAGCCCTGGGGACAGGGAGGAAGGTGAGCAGTTCTTC.

This clone appeared a single time. The CDR3 protein is CASTSYRTGGGNEQFF. CDR3 in DNA: TGTGCCAGCACCTCTTACCGTACGGGGGGAGGCAATGAGCAGTTCTTC. The rearrangement uses TRBV7-2 and TRBJ2-1; 7 nucleotides match TRBD2. J was trimmed by 6 bases and V by 7 bases; bases with no gene match: 15. The CDR3 covers 16 residues. Per the germline V gene, CDR1 is SGHTA and CDR2 is FQGNSA.

The chain couples TRBV3-1 (or the pseudogene TRBV3-2) to TRBJ2-2; a weak D match, TRBD1 (5 bases). Trimming took off 5 bases at V and 4 bases at J, with 20 bases between the two ends. CDR3 length: 17 amino acids. Germline CDR1 and CDR2: LGHDT and YNNKEL (reference sequence). Here the CDR3 DNA reads TGTGCCAGCAGCTTACGAATGGGTGGGGCCAGCACCGGGGAGCTGTTTTTT. This encodes CASSLRMGGASTGELFF.

This chain uses TRBV5-4 with TRBJ1-5; 8 positions match TRBD1. Germline-derived CDR1 and CDR2 are SGHNT and YYREEE (reference sequence). The trim removed 4 bases at V and 0 bases at J, leaving 9 bases unmatched. CDR3 length: 17 residues. CDR3 DNA sequence: TGTGCCAGCAGCCTTGGACAGGGCTCCTATAGCAATCAGCCCCAGCATTTT. Translation gives CASSLGQGSYSNQPQHF. Filled out from reference TRBV5-4 and TRBJ1-5, the complete variable domain reads ETGVTQSPTHLIKTRGQQVTLRCSSQSGHNTVSWYQQALGQGPQFIFQYYREEENGRGNFPPRFSGLQFPNYSSELNVNALELDDSALYLCASSLGQGSYSNQPQHFGDGTRLSIL.

The chain links TRBV12-2 to TRBJ2-5; the D call of TRBD1 is as the table states it, not checked on the DNA. TRBV12-2 is an annotated pseudogene. The CDR3 is 15 amino acids. CDR3 DNA: TGTGCAAGTCCCGGAGACAGGGACTTCCAAGAGACCCAGTACTTC. This codes for CASPGDRDFQETQYF.

The rearrangement uses TRBV15 and TRBJ1-5; D may be TRBD1 (5 bases). V gave up 4 bases and J gave up 5 bases, with 18 bases separating them. The CDR3 sequence is 16 residues long. Germline V gene lookup returns CDR1 LNHNV and CDR2 YYDKDF (reference sequence). The CDR3 is CATSTWAGTGDQPQHF. CDR3 DNA: TGTGCCACCAGCACGTGGGCGGGAACGGGGGATCAGCCCCAGCATTTT.

The chain joins TRBV2 to TRBJ2-3; 14 positions agree with TRBD2. V lost 8 bases, J lost 3 bases, and 4 bases stayed unmatched. The CDR3 has 15 residues. The germline V gene has CDR1 SNHLY and CDR2 FYNNEI. CDR3 sequence reads: CASLGLAGVTDTQYF. As DNA, the CDR3 is TGTGCCAGCCTGGGACTAGCGGGGGTTACAGATACGCAGTATTTT.

This clone was counted between two and nine times. CDR3 in DNA: TGTGCCATCAGATCCGGGACAGGGGATAACACCGGGGAGCTGTTTTTT. Its protein product is CAIRSGTGDNTGELFF. The chain recombines TRBV10-3 with TRBJ2-2, with 10 nucleotides matching TRBD1. V gave up 6 bases and J gave up 2 bases; unmatched junction bases: 6. Germline V gene data show CDR1 as ENHRY and CDR2 as SYGVKD. The CDR3 runs to 16 residues.

V and J are TRBV27 and TRBJ1-1; tentative D call: TRBD1 (5 bases). The V and J ends lost 4 bases and 3 bases respectively, with 9 bases between them. The CDR3 length is 13 residues. Germline CDR1 reads MNHEY; CDR2 reads SMNVEV (reference sequence). The CDR3 loop reads CASSSTGYTEAFF. The CDR3 DNA is TGTGCCAGCAGTTCCACAGGTTACACTGAAGCTTTCTTT.

The chain employs TRBV2 and TRBJ1-1, with a tentative D call TRBD1 (5 bases). Trimming left V 5 bases short and J 9 bases short, with 19 bases between. The CDR3 contains 14 residues. The germline CDR1 and CDR2 sequences are SNHLY and FYNNEI. The CDR3 sequence is CASSKGDRSLQAFF. The CDR3, as DNA: TGTGCCAGCAGTAAGGGCGACAGATCACTACAAGCTTTCTTT.